The entry that follows covers one TCR beta chain sequence. What it binds is unknown. Expressed TCRB transcripts were sequenced because the entire RNA isolate underwent reverse transcription. Sequencing was performed with immunoSEQ multiplex PCR; in TCRdb, only in-frame clones are kept and a portion is missing. This sample has 550,000 to 850,000 clones, with roughly 12% found just once. Without exception, sorted populations had purity beyond 95%. These data are taken from a study of beta chain features in type 1 diabetes. Findings of the study overall: Moderate yet significant TCRB CDR3 shortening was seen in Type 1 diabetes patients in all four CD4+ subsets.

Sample: naive CD4+ T cells from blood. This sequence originates from a man between 18 and 29 years old with type 1 diabetes.

The CDR3 spells CASRTGGNNSPLHF. The CDR3 nucleotides are TGTGCCAGCAGAACAGGGGGTAACAATTCACCCCTCCACTTT. The J gene is TRBJ1-6, the V gene TRBV28; 8 bases fit TRBD1. The CDR3 has 14 amino acids. Trimming at V came to 6 bases and at J to 7 bases, leaving 5 bases not matched to a gene. Germline V lookup: CDR1 MDHEN, CDR2 SYDVKM.